One and the same sample provided the 3 T cell receptor beta chains below, sequenced in a study of blood T cell repertoires in COVID-19. Repertoires were generated with immunoSEQ multiplex PCR, while TCRdb's copy carries only in-frame clones and drops some. Here the sample spans roughly 200,000 clones, almost 90% being singletons. Sequences were obtained from peripheral blood. The receptor set was obtained from a young man with active or convalescent COVID-19.

This clone was seen once. This sequence joins TRBV7-2 and TRBJ2-5; 9 bases match TRBD2. The CDR3 has 18 amino acids. Trimming removed 1 base from V and 5 bases from J; junction bases left unmatched: 14. Germline assignment: CDR1 SGHTA and CDR2 FQGNSA. This CDR3 reads CASSLGELAGWAYETQYF. Here the CDR3 DNA reads TGTGCCAGCAGCTTAGGCGAGCTAGCGGGGTGGGCTTACGAGACCCAGTACTTC.

The gene calls are TRBV9 and TRBJ2-2; perhaps TRBD2 as D (5 bases). The germline V gene encodes CDR1 SGDLS and CDR2 YYNGEE. V lost 4 bases and J lost 7, with 17 bases in between. The CDR3 has 15 residues. CDR3 protein: CASSPGSHTYGELFF. The CDR3, as DNA: TGTGCCAGCAGCCCGGGGAGCCATACCTACGGGGAGCTGTTTTTT.

This chain connects TRBV6-5 to TRBJ1-2; TRBD1 aligns across 12 bases. Germline assignment: CDR1 MNHEY and CDR2 SVGAGI. The CDR3 has 16 residues. The junction had 8 bases not matched to a gene; V was cut back by 2 bases and J by 7 bases. Here the CDR3 reads CASSYGGTGGARGYTF. The CDR3, as DNA: TGTGCCAGCAGTTACGGTGGGACAGGGGGCGCCCGTGGCTACACCTTC.